One and the same sample provided the 15 T cell receptor beta chains below, sequenced in a study of blood T cell repertoires in COVID-19. TCRdb's copy holds only in-frame clones and misses some; the assay was immunoSEQ multiplex PCR. The repertoire consists of 250,000 to 350,000 clones, with approximately 90% occurring once and the leading ten covering roughly 5.9%. The sample was peripheral blood. The receptors here all came from a woman aged 45-60 years with COVID-19, enrolled during active disease.

The V and J genes are TRBV6-5 and TRBJ2-7; 7 nucleotides agree with TRBD2. V lost 4 bases to trimming and J lost 5 bases; unmatched junction nucleotides: 8. The CDR3 sequence is 14 residues long. Germline assignment: CDR1 MNHEY and CDR2 SVGAGI. CDR3 region: CASSFGREEDEQYF. The CDR3 DNA sequence: TGTGCCAGCAGTTTTGGGAGGGAGGAGGACGAGCAGTACTTC.

This rearrangement joins TRBV27 to TRBJ2-6, with a weak D call TRBD2 (6 bases). V gave up 5 bases and J gave up 0 bases, with 11 bases separating them. Germline V gene data show CDR1 as MNHEY and CDR2 as SMNVEV (reference sequence). The CDR3 consists of 16 residues. The CDR3 is CASSKGLTSGANVLTF. CDR3 bases: TGTGCCAGCAGTAAGGGACTGACCTCTGGGGCCAACGTCCTGACTTTC.

The V and J genes are TRBV7-9 and TRBJ2-5; 9 nucleotides align to TRBD2. This CDR3 has 17 residues. V trimming: 1 base; J trimming: 2 bases; junction bases outside the gene matches: 8. Germline V gene data show CDR1 as SEHNR and CDR2 as FQNEAQ (reference sequence). CDR3 sequence (DNA): TGTGCCAGCAGCTTAGGGATGAGCGGGGGGTCTCAAGAGACCCAGTACTTC. It codes for CASSLGMSGGSQETQYF. Complete variable domain (other parts from reference TRBV7-9 and TRBJ2-5): DTGVSQNPRHKITKRGQNVTFRCDPISEHNRLYWYRQTLGQGPEFLTYFQNEAQLEKSRLLSDRFSAERPKGSFSTLEIQRTEQGDSAMYLCASSLGMSGGSQETQYFGPGTRLLVL.

This clone was observed once. The V gene is TRBV3-1 (or the pseudogene TRBV3-2), the J gene TRBJ1-4, with 10 bases that match TRBD1. The CDR3 has 16 amino acids. The germline CDR1 and CDR2 sequences are LGHDT and YNNKEL (reference sequence). Trimming removed 4 bases from V and 8 bases from J; junction bases left unmatched: 10. The CDR3 DNA reads as TGTGCCAGCAGCCTACCGCTTAGACAGGGGGCCGAAAAACTGTTTTTT. The encoded protein is CASSLPLRQGAEKLFF.

The chain uses TRBV21-1 and TRBJ2-3; the table assigns TRBD1, which was not confirmed against the DNA. TRBV21-1 is termed a pseudogene. This CDR3 spans 20 amino acids. CDR3 nucleotide sequence: TGTGCCAGCAGCAAAGGGGCGCTAGGGGGCCTAATAGGGGGGACAGATACGCAGTATTTT. Its protein is CASSKGALGGLIGGTDTQYF.

The genes are TRBV27 and TRBJ2-1, with D unclear. V was shortened by 3 bases and J by 0 bases, with 9 bases between the two germline ends. In germline, CDR1 is MNHEY, CDR2 SMNVEV (reference sequence). This CDR3 contains 15 residues. Here the CDR3 DNA reads TGTGCCAGCAGTTTCCTCCCTAGCTCCTACAATGAGCAGTTCTTC. Amino acids: CASSFLPSSYNEQFF.

V and J are TRBV2 and TRBJ1-1; possible D gene TRBD1, 6 bases. The V end was cut by 7 bases, the J end by 1 base, with 7 bases between. The CDR3 is 12 residues long. The V gene's germline CDR1 is SNHLY and CDR2 FYNNEI. The CDR3 sequence is CASTDRNTEAFF. The CDR3 nucleotides are TGTGCCAGCACGGACAGGAACACTGAAGCTTTCTTT.

V and J are TRBV3-1 (or the pseudogene TRBV3-2) and TRBJ1-5; a possible D gene is TRBD1 (5 bases). With 1 base removed from V and 3 bases from J, the gap between germline ends came to 13 bases. The CDR3 totals 16 residues. Germline V gives CDR1 LGHDT, CDR2 YNNKEL (reference sequence). The CDR3 DNA reads TGTGCCAGCAGCCAAGGGACAAACAATCTCAATCAGCCCCAGCATTTT. Its protein is CASSQGTNNLNQPQHF.

The J gene is TRBJ1-4, the V gene TRBV4-2, with D possibly TRBD1 on 6 matching bases. The CDR3 runs 15 residues. Germline-derived CDR1 and CDR2 are LGHNA and YNFKEQ. Trimming pared 4 bases from V and 5 bases from J, leaving 14 bases between. The DNA for the CDR3 is TGTGCCAGCAGCCTCTCAGGGGCCCCGAATGAAAAACTGTTTTTT. It yields the protein CASSLSGAPNEKLFF.

This clone was recorded only once. The genes are TRBV6-1 and TRBJ2-3, with D maybe TRBD2 (5 bases). Germline CDR1 reads MNHNS; CDR2 reads SASEGT. Trimming pared 0 bases from V and 1 base from J, leaving 17 bases between. This CDR3 comprises 18 residues. This CDR3 is CASSEASWRGMGTDTQYF. CDR3 nucleotide sequence: TGTGCCAGCAGTGAAGCCTCTTGGCGAGGGATGGGCACAGATACGCAGTATTTT.

V is TRBV5-1 and J is TRBJ1-1; no clear D. CDR3 length: 14 amino acids. Deletions cut 0 bases from V and 5 bases from J, with 11 bases between. Germline V lookup: CDR1 SGHRS, CDR2 YFSETQ. The CDR3, as DNA: TGCGCCAGCAGCTTGGAAACTGCATTGACTGAAGCTTTCTTT. It is translated as CASSLETALTEAFF.

This chain links TRBV7-9 with TRBJ1-3, with no clear D. CDR3 size: 16 residues. With 3 bases removed from V and 0 bases from J, the gap between germline ends came to 12 bases. The germline V gene encodes CDR1 SEHNR and CDR2 FQNEAQ (reference sequence). This chain's CDR3 is CASSLLGLTSGNTIYF. CDR3 DNA: TGTGCCAGCAGCTTGTTGGGCCTTACCTCTGGAAACACCATATATTTT.

The rearrangement links TRBV5-1 to TRBJ2-3, with TRBD2 matching 8 bases. The V and J ends lost 6 bases and 0 bases, in that order; junction bases with no gene match: 12. The CDR3 consists of 17 residues. Per germline, CDR1 SGHRS and CDR2 YFSETQ. The CDR3 coding sequence is TGCGCCAGCACCTCCCGGGGGGGGACTAGGAGCACAGATACGCAGTATTTT. It encodes CASTSRGGTRSTDTQYF.

The rearrangement links TRBV2 to TRBJ2-1, with a weak D call TRBD2 (7 bases). The CDR3 spans 20 residues. Trimming stripped 6 bases from V and 4 bases from J, with 31 bases between. Germline CDR1 is SNHLY and CDR2 is FYNNEI. This CDR3 reads CASSNLPGGLGPRSYNEQFF. In DNA, the CDR3 is TGTGCCAGCAGCAACCTCCCCGGGGGGCTAGGCCCTCGATCATACAATGAGCAGTTCTTC.

The chain joins TRBV5-1 to TRBJ2-5, with D perhaps matching TRBD1 (6 bases). V was cut by 4 bases and J by 5 bases, with 15 bases left in between. Germline CDR1 and CDR2: SGHRS and YFSETQ. The CDR3 is 14 amino acids. The CDR3 coding sequence is TGCGCCAGCAGCCGAGAGGGGGAGCGGGAGACCCAGTACTTC. Encoded protein: CASSREGERETQYF.